The 10 T cell receptor beta chains presented below share a single source sample, sequenced in a study of blood T cell repertoires in COVID-19. The protocol was immunoSEQ multiplex PCR, while the TCRdb copy is restricted to in-frame clones and leaves out a portion. The top ten hold 1% to 1.5% of the sample, which has 35,000 to 50,000 clones, roughly 88% seen once. Sequencing was carried out using peripheral blood. The receptors originated from a woman aged 35 to 49 with acute or convalescent COVID-19.

J is TRBJ2-7 and V is TRBV27, with TRBD1 identical over 9 bases. The J segment lost 4 bases and the V segment lost 5 bases, leaving 6 bases of the junction unmatched. The CDR3 is 14 amino acids. In germline, CDR1 is MNHEY, CDR2 SMNVEV (reference sequence). CDR3 region: CASSTQTGGYEQYF. Written as DNA, the CDR3 is TGTGCCAGCAGTACCCAGACAGGGGGGTACGAGCAGTACTTC.

V usage is TRBV6-1 and J usage is TRBJ1-5; the match to TRBD1 covers 7 bases. The germline V gene encodes CDR1 MNHNS and CDR2 SASEGT. This CDR3 region has 16 residues. V trimming: 4 bases; J trimming: 4 bases; junction bases outside the gene matches: 10. The CDR3, as DNA: TGTGCCAGCAGTGCACAAGGACAGGTGGGGAATCAGCCCCAGCATTTT. It codes for CASSAQGQVGNQPQHF.

The chain joins TRBV5-5 to TRBJ1-2; the match to TRBD1 covers 10 bases. This CDR3 comprises 15 residues. Trimming cost V 0 bases and J 7 bases; bases outside gene matches: 6. Looked up from germline, CDR1 is SGHKS and CDR2 is YYEKEE (reference sequence). CDR3 amino acids: CASSLGTGGYVGYTF. The CDR3 DNA is TGTGCCAGCAGCTTGGGGACAGGGGGTTACGTTGGCTACACCTTC.

This clone was detected once. V and J are TRBV6-1 and TRBJ1-4; D is uncertain. The V gene's germline CDR1 is MNHNS and CDR2 SASEGT. This CDR3 is built from 18 residues. Trimming took 0 bases from V and 0 from J, leaving 14 bases between them. The CDR3 region has the DNA TGTGCCAGCAGTGAAGCTTCTCGGGGTAGTGCAACTAATGAAAAACTGTTTTTT. This translates into CASSEASRGSATNEKLFF.

The chain employs TRBV3-1 (or the pseudogene TRBV3-2) and TRBJ1-2; tentative D call: TRBD1 (5 bases). CDR1 and CDR2 (germline): LGHDT, YNNKEL (reference sequence). This CDR3 is 18 amino acids long. V gave up 0 bases and J gave up 4 bases, with 21 bases separating them. The CDR3 loop reads CASSQDLDKGSQRYGYTF. CDR3 in DNA: TGTGCCAGCAGCCAAGATCTGGACAAGGGATCGCAACGCTATGGCTACACCTTC.

CDR3 bases: TGTGCCTGGAGCGAGAGCAATCAGCCCCAGCATTTT. This codes for CAWSESNQPQHF. This chain connects TRBV30 to TRBJ1-5; D is undetermined. The CDR3 runs to 12 residues. Deletions cut 3 bases from V and 1 base from J, with 4 bases between. Germline V gene lookup returns CDR1 GTSNPN and CDR2 SVGIG (reference sequence).

CDR3 in DNA: TGTGCCTGGAGTGTCCAACAGGGTGAGCAGTACTTC. This translates into CAWSVQQGEQYF. This sequence joins TRBV30 and TRBJ2-7, with TRBD1 as a possible D gene (6 bases). The CDR3 totals 12 residues. V lost 0 bases to trimming and J lost 7 bases, with 10 bases between them. The germline V gene encodes CDR1 GTSNPN and CDR2 SVGIG (reference sequence).

This clone was seen just once. V and J are TRBV3-1 (or the pseudogene TRBV3-2) and TRBJ2-1, with a possible D match to TRBD2 (5 bases). V dropped 1 base and J dropped 7 bases, with 8 bases sitting between them. CDR3 length: 13 residues. The germline V gene encodes CDR1 LGHDT and CDR2 YNNKEL (reference sequence). The CDR3 sequence is CASSQGTWNEQFF. CDR3 coding DNA: TGTGCCAGCAGCCAAGGGACTTGGAATGAGCAGTTCTTC.

This chain uses TRBV9 with TRBJ2-7, with 11 bases that match TRBD2. The V and J ends lost 4 bases and 0 bases, in that order; junction bases with no gene match: 3. Germline V CDR1 and CDR2: SGDLS, YYNGEE. The length of the CDR3 is 15 residues. The CDR3 DNA reads TGTGCCAGCAGCCTTGGGACTAGCGGCTCCTACGAGCAGTACTTC. Residues: CASSLGTSGSYEQYF. Full variable domain (rest looked up from reference TRBV9 and TRBJ2-7): DSGVTQTPKHLITATGQRVTLRCSPRSGDLSVYWYQQSLDQGLQFLIQYYNGEERAKGNILERFSAQQFPDLHSELNLSSLELGDSALYFCASSLGTSGSYEQYFGPGTRLTVT.

The chain couples TRBV19 to TRBJ2-1; possibly TRBD1 for D (8 bases). The CDR3 runs 15 residues. Germline CDR1 LNHDA, CDR2 SQIVND (reference sequence). V was pared by 2 bases and J by 7 bases, with 15 bases between. The CDR3 is CASSISTGGGNEQFF. The CDR3 DNA sequence: TGTGCCAGTAGTATAAGCACAGGGGGGGGGAATGAGCAGTTCTTC.